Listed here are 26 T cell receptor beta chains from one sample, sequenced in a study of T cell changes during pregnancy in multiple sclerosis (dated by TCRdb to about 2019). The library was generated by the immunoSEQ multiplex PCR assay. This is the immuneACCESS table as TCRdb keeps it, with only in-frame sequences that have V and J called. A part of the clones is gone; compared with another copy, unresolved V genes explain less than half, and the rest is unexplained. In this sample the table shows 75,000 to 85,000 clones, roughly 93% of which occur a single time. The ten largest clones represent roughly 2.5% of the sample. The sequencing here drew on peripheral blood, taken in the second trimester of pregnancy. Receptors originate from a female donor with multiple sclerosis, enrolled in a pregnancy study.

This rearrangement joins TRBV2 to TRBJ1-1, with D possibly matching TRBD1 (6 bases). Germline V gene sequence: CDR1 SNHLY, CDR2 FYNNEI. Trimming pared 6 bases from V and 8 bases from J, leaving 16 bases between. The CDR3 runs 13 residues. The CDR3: CASSGGRTSEAFF. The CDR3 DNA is TGTGCCAGCAGCGGGGGGCGGACCTCAGAAGCTTTCTTT.

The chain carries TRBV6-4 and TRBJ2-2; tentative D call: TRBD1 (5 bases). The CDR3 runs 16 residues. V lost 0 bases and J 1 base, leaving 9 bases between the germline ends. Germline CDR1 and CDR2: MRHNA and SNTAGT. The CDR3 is CASSDSRQGNTGELFF. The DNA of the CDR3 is TGTGCCAGCAGTGACTCTCGTCAGGGGAACACCGGGGAGCTGTTTTTT.

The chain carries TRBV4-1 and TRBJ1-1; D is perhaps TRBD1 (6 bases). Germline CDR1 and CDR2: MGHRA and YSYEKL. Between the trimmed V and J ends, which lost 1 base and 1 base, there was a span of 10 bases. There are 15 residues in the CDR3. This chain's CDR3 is CASSQVQQGNTEAFF. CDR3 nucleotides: TGCGCCAGCAGCCAAGTGCAACAGGGGAACACTGAAGCTTTCTTT.

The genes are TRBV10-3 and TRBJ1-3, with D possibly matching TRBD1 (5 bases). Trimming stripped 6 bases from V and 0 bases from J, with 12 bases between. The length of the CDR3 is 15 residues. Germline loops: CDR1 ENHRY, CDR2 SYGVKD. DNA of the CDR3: TGTGCCATCAGCTCACAGGTTAACTCTGGAAACACCATATATTTT. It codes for CAISSQVNSGNTIYF.

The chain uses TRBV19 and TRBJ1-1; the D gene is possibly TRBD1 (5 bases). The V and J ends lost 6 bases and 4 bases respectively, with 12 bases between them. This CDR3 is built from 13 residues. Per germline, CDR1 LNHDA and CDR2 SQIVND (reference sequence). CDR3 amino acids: CASSLGAVTEAFF. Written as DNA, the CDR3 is TGTGCCAGTAGCCTAGGGGCGGTCACTGAAGCTTTCTTT.

CDR3 bases: TGTGCCAGCAGCCAAGGACAGGGCATGGAGACCCAGTACTTC. Translating gives CASSQGQGMETQYF. The V call is TRBV4-2, the J call TRBJ2-5, with 7 nucleotides matching TRBD1. The V and J ends lost 1 base and 5 bases, in that order; junction bases with no gene match: 4. The CDR3 totals 14 residues. CDR1 and CDR2 (germline): LGHNA, YNFKEQ.

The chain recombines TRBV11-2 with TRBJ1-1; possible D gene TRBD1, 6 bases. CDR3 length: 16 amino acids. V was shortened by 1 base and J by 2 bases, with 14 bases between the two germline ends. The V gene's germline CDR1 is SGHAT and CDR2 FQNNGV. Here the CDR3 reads CASSLGLGARNTEAFF. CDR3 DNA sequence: TGTGCCAGCAGCTTAGGACTGGGGGCGCGTAACACTGAAGCTTTCTTT.

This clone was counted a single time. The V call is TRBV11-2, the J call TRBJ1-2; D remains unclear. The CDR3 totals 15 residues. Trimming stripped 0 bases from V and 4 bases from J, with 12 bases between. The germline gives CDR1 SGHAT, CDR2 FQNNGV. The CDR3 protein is CASSLDRNGVYGYTF. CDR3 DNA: TGTGCCAGCAGCTTAGATCGTAACGGAGTCTATGGCTACACCTTC.

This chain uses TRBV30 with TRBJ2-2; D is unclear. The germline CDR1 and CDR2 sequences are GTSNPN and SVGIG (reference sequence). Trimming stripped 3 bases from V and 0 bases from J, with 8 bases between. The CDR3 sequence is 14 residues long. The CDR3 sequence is CAWRHAANTGELFF. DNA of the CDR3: TGTGCCTGGAGACACGCGGCGAACACCGGGGAGCTGTTTTTT.

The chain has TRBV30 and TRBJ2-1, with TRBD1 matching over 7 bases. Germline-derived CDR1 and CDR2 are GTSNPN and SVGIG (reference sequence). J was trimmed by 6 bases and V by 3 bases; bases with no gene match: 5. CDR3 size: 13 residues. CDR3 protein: CAWSLGGLNEQFF. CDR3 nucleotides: TGTGCCTGGAGCCTAGGGGGCCTCAATGAGCAGTTCTTC.

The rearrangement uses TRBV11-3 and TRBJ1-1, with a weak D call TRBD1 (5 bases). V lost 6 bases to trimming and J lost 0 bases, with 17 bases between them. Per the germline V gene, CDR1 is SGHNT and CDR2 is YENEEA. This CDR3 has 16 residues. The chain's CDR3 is CASRLDIVFMNTEAFF. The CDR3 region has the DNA TGTGCCAGCAGACTGGACATCGTCTTCATGAACACTGAAGCTTTCTTT.

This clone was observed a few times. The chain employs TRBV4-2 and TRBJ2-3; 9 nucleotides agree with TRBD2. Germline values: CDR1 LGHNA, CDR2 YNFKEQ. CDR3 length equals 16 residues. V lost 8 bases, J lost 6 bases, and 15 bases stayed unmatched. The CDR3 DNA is TGTGCCAGCTGCCCGCTTGGGGCGGGGGGGGAGGATACGCAGTATTTT. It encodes CASCPLGAGGEDTQYF.

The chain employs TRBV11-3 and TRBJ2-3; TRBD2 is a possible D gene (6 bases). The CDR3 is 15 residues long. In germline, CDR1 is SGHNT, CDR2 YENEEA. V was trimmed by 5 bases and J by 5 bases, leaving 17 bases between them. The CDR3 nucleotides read TGTGCCAGCAGCCCTAGGTCGGGGGTCGAAGATACGCAGTATTTT. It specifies CASSPRSGVEDTQYF. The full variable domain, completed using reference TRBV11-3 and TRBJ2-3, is EAGVVQSPRYKIIEKKQPVAFWCNPISGHNTLYWYLQNLGQGPELLIRYENEEAVDDSQLPKDRFSAERLKGVDSTLKIQPAELGDSAVYLCASSPRSGVEDTQYFGPGTRLTVL.

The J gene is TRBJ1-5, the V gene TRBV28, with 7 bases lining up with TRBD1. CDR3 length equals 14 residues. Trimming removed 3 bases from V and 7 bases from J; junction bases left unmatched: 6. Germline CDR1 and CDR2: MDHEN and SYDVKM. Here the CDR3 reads CASSFGDRHQPQHF. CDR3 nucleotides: TGTGCCAGCAGTTTTGGGGACAGACACCAGCCCCAGCATTTT. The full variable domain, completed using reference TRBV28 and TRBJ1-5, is DVKVTQSSRYLVKRTGEKVFLECVQDMDHENMFWYRQDPGLGLRLIYFSYDVKMKEKGDIPEGYSVSREKKERFSLILESASTNQTSMYLCASSFGDRHQPQHFGDGTRLSIL.

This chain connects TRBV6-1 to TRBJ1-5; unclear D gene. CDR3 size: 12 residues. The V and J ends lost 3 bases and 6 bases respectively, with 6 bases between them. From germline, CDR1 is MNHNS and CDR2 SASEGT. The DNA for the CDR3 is TGTGCCAGCAGTGACCATTTTCAGCCCCAGCATTTT. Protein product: CASSDHFQPQHF.

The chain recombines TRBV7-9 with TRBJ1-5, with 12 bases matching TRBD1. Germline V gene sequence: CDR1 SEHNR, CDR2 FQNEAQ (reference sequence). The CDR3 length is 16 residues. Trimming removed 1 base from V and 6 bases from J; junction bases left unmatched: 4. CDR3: CASSLGDRGRVQPQHF. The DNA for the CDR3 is TGTGCCAGCAGCTTAGGGGACAGGGGGCGCGTTCAGCCCCAGCATTTT. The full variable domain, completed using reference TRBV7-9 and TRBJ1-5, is DTGVSQNPRHKITKRGQNVTFRCDPISEHNRLYWYRQTLGQGPEFLTYFQNEAQLEKSRLLSDRFSAERPKGSFSTLEIQRTEQGDSAMYLCASSLGDRGRVQPQHFGDGTRLSIL.

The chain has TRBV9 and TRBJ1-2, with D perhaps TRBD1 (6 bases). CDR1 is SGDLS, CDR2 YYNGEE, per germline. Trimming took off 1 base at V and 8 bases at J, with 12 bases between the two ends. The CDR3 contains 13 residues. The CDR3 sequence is CASSVLGQSGYTF. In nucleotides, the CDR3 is TGTGCCAGCAGCGTATTAGGACAGTCAGGCTACACCTTC.

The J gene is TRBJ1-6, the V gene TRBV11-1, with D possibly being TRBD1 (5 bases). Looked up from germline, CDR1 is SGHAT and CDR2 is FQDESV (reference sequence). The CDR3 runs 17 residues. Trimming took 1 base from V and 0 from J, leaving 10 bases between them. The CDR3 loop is CASSLDRGSSYNSPLHF. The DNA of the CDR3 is TGTGCCAGCAGCTTAGATCGGGGGAGCTCCTATAATTCACCCCTCCACTTT.

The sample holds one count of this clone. The CDR3 nucleotides are TGTGCCAGCAGCTTCTCCCGAGTCCCCTACGAGCAGTACTTC. Amino acids: CASSFSRVPYEQYF. V is TRBV5-4 and J is TRBJ2-7, with D uncertain. Trimming cost V 2 bases and J 2 bases, with 11 bases left between them. CDR3 length: 14 amino acids. From germline, CDR1 is SGHNT and CDR2 YYREEE (reference sequence).

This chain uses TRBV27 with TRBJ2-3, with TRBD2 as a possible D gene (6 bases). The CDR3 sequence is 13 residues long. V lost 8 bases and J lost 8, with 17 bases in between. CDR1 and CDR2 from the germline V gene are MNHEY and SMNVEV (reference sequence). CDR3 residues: CASLSWGEATQYF. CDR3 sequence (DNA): TGTGCCAGCTTGTCCTGGGGGGAAGCTACGCAGTATTTT.

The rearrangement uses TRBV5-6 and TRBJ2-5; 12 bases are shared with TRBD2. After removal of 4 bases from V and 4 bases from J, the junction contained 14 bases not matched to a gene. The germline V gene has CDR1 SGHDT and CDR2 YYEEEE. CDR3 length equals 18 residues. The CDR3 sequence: CASSPGGLAGGRLETQYF. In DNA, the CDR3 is TGTGCCAGCAGCCCGGGCGGCCTAGCGGGGGGGCGTTTAGAGACCCAGTACTTC.

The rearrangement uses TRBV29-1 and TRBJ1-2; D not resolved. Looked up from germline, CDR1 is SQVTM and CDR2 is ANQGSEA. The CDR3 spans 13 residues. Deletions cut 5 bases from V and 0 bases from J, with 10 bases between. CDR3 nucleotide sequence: TGCAGCGTTACCGTCGGTACTAACTATGGCTACACCTTC. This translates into CSVTVGTNYGYTF.

The CDR3 DNA follows: TGTGCCAGCACCCCGGGTAGCGGGGGTACCGGGGAGCTGTTTTTT. Its protein is CASTPGSGGTGELFF. V and J are TRBV2 and TRBJ2-2; the match to TRBD2 covers 9 bases. Germline V gene data show CDR1 as SNHLY and CDR2 as FYNNEI. The CDR3 covers 15 residues. With 7 bases clipped from V and 5 bases from J, the junction kept 8 bases outside the gene matches.

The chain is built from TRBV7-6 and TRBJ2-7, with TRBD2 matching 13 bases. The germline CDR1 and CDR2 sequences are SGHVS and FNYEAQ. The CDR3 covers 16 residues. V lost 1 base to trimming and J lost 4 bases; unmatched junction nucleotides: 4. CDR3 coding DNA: TGTGCCAGCAGCTTAGGTGGGACTAGCGGGGCGTACGAGCAGTACTTC. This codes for CASSLGGTSGAYEQYF. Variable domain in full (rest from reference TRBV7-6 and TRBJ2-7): GAGVSQSPRYKVTKRGQDVALRCDPISGHVSLYWYRQALGQGPEFLTYFNYEAQQDKSGLPNDRFSAERPEGSISTLTIQRTEQRDSAMYRCASSLGGTSGAYEQYFGPGTRLTVT.

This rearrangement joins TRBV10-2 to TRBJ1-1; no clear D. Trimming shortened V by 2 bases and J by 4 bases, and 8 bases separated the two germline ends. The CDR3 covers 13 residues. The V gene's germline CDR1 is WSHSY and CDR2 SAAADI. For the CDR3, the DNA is TGCGCCAGCAGTGAGGTTCCGGGCACTGAAGCTTTCTTT. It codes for CASSEVPGTEAFF.

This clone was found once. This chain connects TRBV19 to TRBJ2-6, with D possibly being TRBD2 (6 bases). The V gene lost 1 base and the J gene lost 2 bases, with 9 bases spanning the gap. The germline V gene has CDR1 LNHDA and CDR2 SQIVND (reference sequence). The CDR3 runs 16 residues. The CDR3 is CASSIVPGAGANVLTF. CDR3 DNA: TGTGCCAGTAGTATAGTACCGGGGGCTGGGGCCAACGTCCTGACTTTC.